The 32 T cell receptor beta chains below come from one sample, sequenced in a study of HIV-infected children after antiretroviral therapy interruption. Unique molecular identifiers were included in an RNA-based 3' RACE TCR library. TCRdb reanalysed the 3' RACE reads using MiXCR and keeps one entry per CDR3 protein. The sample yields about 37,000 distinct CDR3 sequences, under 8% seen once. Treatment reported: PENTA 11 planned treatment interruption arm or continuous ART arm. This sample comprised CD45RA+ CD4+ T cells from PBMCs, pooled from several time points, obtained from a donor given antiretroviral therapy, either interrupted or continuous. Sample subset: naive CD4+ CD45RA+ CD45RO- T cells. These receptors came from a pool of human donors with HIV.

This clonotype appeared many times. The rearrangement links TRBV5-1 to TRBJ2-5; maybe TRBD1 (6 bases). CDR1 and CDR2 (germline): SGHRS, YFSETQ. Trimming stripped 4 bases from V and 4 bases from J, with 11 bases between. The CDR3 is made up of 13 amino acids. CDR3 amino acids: CASSIEQGETQYF. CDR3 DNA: TGCGCCAGCAGCATCGAACAGGGAGAGACCCAGTACTTC.

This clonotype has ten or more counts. CDR3 residues: CASSAQGFTEAFF. CDR3 in DNA: TGTGCCAGCAGTGCGCAGGGTTTCACTGAAGCTTTCTTT. V usage is TRBV12-3 or TRBV12-4 and J usage is TRBJ1-1; TRBD1 is a possible D gene (5 bases). Deletions cut 5 bases from V and 4 bases from J, with 11 bases between. This CDR3 is 13 amino acids long.

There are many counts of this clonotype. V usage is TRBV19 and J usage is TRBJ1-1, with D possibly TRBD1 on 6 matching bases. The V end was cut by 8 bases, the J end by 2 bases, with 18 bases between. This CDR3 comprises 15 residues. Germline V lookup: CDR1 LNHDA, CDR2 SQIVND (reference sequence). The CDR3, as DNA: TGTGCCAGTCCTCCTACGGGGACACCAAACACTGAAGCTTTCTTT. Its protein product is CASPPTGTPNTEAFF.

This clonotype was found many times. CDR3 in DNA: TGTGCCAGCTCACCAAACAGTTCCTACGAGCAGTACTTC. Translating it yields CASSPNSSYEQYF. The chain recombines TRBV18 with TRBJ2-7; D gene unclear. The CDR3 is 13 amino acids. Germline V gene lookup returns CDR1 KGHSH and CDR2 LQKENI. V lost 2 bases and J lost 1, with 6 bases in between.

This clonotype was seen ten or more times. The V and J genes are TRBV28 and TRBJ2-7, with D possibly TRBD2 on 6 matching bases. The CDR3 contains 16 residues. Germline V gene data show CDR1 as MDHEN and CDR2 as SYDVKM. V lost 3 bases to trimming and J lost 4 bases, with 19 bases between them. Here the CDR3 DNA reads TGTGCCAGCAGTTTCACATTCCGGGAGCGCACGTACGAGCAGTACTTC. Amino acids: CASSFTFRERTYEQYF.

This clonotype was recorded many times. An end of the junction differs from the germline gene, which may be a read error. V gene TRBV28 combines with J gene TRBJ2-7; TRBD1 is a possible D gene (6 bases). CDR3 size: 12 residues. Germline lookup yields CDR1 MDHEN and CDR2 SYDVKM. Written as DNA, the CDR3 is TGTGCCAGCAGTGTCACAGGGTCTAGGGTCCACTTC. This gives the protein CASSVTGSRVHF. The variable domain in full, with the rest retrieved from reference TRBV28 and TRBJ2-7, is DVKVTQSSRYLVKRTGEKVFLECVQDMDHENMFWYRQDPGLGLRLIYFSYDVKMKEKGDIPEGYSVSREKKERFSLILESASTNQTSMYLCASSVTGSRVHFGPGTRLTVT.

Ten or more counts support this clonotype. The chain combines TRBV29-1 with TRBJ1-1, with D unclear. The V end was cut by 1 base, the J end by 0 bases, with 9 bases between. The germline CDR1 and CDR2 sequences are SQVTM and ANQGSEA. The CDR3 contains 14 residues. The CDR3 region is CSVEVAAVNTEAFF. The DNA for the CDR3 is TGCAGCGTTGAAGTTGCAGCCGTGAACACTGAAGCTTTCTTT.

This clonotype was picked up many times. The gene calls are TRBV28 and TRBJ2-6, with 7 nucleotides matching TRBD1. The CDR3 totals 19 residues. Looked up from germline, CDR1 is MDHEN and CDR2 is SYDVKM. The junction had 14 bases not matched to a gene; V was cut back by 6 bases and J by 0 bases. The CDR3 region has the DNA TGTGCCAGCAGACTAAATCCGGGACAGAAGAGCTCTGGGGCCAACGTCCTGACTTTC. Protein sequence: CASRLNPGQKSSGANVLTF.

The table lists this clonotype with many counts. The CDR3 protein is CASSHGTVTSYEQYF. CDR3 DNA: TGTGCCAGCAGTCACGGGACAGTGACCTCCTACGAGCAGTACTTC. The rearrangement uses TRBV27 and TRBJ2-7; 7 bases line up with TRBD1. V was clipped by 5 bases and J by 0 bases; unmatched bases: 7. The germline V gene encodes CDR1 MNHEY and CDR2 SMNVEV (reference sequence). The CDR3 runs 15 residues.

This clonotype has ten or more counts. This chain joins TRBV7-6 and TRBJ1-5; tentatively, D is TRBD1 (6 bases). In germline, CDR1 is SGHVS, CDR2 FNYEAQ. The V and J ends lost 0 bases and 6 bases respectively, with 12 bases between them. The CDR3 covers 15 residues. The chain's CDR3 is CASSLAGGPGQPQHF. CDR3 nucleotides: TGTGCCAGCAGCTTAGCGGGGGGGCCCGGTCAGCCCCAGCATTTT.

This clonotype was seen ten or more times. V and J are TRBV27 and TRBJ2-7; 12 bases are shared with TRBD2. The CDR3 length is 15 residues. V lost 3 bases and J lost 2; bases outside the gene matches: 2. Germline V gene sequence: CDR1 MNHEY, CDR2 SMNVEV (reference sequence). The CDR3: CASSFLAGGTYEQYF. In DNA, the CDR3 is TGTGCCAGCAGTTTCCTAGCGGGAGGGACCTACGAGCAGTACTTC.

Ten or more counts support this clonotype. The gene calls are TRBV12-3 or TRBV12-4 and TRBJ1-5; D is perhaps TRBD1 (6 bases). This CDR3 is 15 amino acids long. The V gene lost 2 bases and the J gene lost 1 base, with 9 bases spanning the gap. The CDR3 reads CASSLTGPSNQPQHF. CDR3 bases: TGTGCCAGCAGTTTAACAGGGCCAAGCAATCAGCCCCAGCATTTT.

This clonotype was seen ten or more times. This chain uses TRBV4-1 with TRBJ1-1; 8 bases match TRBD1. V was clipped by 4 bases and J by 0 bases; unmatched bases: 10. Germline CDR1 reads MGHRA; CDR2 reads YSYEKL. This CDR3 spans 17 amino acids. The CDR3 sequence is CASSRRGRTGLNTEAFF. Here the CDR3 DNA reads TGCGCCAGCAGCCGACGCGGACGGACAGGGTTGAACACTGAAGCTTTCTTT.

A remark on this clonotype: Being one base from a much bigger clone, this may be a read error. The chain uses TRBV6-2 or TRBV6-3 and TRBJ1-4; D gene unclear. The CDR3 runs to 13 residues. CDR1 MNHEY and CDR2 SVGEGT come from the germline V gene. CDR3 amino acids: CANSSTPREKLFF. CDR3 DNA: TGTGCCAACAGTTCTACGCCGCGGGAAAAACTGTTTTTT.

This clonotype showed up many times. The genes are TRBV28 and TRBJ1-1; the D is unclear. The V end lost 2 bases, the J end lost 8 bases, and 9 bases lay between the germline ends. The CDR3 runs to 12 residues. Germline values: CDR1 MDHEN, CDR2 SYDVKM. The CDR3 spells CASSLKGPEAFF. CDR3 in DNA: TGTGCCAGCAGTTTAAAAGGACCCGAAGCTTTCTTT.

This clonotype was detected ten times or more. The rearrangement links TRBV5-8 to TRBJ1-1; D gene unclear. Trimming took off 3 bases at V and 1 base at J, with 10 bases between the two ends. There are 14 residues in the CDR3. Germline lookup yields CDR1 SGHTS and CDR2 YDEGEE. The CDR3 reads CASSSGLWNTEAFF. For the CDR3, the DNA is TGTGCCAGCAGCTCCGGACTGTGGAACACTGAAGCTTTCTTT.

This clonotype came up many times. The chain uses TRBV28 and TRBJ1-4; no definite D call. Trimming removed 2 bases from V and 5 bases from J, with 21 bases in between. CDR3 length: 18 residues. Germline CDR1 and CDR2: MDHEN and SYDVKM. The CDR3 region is CASSLIPVGFVSNEKLFF. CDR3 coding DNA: TGTGCCAGCAGTTTAATACCGGTGGGGTTCGTCTCGAATGAAAAACTGTTTTTT.

Here the CDR3 reads CASSQDQSVAGNTGELFF. CDR3 nucleotide sequence: TGTGCCAGCAGCCAAGATCAATCGGTAGCGGGAAACACCGGGGAGCTGTTTTTT. J is TRBJ2-2 and V is TRBV3-1, with TRBD2 matching 8 bases. The germline CDR1 and CDR2 sequences are LGHDT and YNNKEL (reference sequence). Trimming cost V 0 bases and J 2 bases; bases outside gene matches: 8. The length of the CDR3 is 18 residues.

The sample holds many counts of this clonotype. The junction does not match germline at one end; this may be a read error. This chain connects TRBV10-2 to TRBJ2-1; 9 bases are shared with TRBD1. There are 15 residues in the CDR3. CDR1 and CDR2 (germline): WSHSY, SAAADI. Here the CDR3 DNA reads TGTGCCAGCAGTGACCCCGGGACAGGGATTGCTGAGCAGTTCTTC. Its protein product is CASSDPGTGIAEQFF.

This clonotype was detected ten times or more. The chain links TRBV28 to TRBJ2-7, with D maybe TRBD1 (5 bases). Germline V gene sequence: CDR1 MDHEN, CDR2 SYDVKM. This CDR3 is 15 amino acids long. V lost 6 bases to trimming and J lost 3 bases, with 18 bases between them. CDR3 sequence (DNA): TGTGCCAGCAGCATCTATGGTAAGGGGAACTACGAGCAGTACTTC. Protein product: CASSIYGKGNYEQYF.

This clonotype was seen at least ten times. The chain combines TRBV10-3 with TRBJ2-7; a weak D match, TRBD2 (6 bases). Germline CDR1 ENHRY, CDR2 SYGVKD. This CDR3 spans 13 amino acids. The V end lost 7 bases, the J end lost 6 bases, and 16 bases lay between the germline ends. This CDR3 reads CAIKVRGSGEQYF. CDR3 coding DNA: TGTGCCATCAAGGTCCGGGGGAGCGGCGAGCAGTACTTC.

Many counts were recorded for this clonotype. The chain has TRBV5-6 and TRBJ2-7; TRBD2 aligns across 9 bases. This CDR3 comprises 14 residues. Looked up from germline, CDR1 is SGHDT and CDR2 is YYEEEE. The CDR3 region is CASYVRGRDSEQYF. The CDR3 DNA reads TGTGCTAGTTATGTACGCGGGAGGGACTCCGAGCAGTACTTC.

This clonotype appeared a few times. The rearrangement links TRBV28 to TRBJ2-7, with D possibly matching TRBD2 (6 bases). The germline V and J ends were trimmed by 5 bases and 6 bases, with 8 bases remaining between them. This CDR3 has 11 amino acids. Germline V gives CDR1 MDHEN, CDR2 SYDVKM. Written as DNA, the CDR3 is TGTGCCAGCAGTCTCGGGAGCGAGCAGTACTTC. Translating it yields CASSLGSEQYF.

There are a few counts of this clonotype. CDR3 DNA sequence: TGTGCCTCCTCCGACGTCTATAGCAATCAGCCCCAGCATTTT. This codes for CASSDVYSNQPQHF. J is TRBJ1-5 and V is TRBV12-3 or TRBV12-4; D gene uncertain. The V end was cut by 11 bases, the J end by 0 bases, with 14 bases between. The CDR3 has 14 amino acids.

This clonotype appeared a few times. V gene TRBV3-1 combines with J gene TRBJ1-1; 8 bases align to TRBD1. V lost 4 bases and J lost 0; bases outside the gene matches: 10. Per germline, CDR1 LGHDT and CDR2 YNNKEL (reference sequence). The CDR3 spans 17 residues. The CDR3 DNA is TGTGCCAGCAGCCGGCAAAGACAGGGGCTCATGAACACTGAAGCTTTCTTT. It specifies CASSRQRQGLMNTEAFF.

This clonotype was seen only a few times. The CDR3 DNA reads TGCGCCAGCAGCCTCATAGCGGGGGGGAGCTCCTACGAGCAGTACTTC. This encodes CASSLIAGGSSYEQYF. The gene calls are TRBV5-1 and TRBJ2-7; TRBD2 matches 11 bases. V gave up 4 bases and J gave up 0 bases; unmatched junction bases: 6. Germline V gene data show CDR1 as SGHRS and CDR2 as YFSETQ. The CDR3 length is 16 residues.

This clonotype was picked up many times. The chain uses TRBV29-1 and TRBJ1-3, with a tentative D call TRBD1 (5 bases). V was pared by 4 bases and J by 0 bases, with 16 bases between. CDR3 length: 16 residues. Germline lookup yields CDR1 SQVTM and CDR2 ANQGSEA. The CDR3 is CSVGGLQESSGNTIYF. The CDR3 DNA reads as TGCAGCGTTGGCGGACTACAGGAGTCCTCTGGAAACACCATATATTTT.

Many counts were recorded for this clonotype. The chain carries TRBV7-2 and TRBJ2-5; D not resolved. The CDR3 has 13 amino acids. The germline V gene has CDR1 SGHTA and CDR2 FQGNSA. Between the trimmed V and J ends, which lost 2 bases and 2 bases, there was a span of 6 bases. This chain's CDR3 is CASSLSQQETQYF. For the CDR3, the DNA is TGTGCCAGCAGCTTAAGTCAGCAAGAGACCCAGTACTTC.

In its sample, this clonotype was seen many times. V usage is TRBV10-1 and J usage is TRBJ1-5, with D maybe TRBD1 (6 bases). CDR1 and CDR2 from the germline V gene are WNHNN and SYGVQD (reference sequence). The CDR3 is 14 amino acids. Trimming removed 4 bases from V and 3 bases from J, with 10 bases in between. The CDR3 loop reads CASSGGGPNQPQHF. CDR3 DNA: TGCGCCAGCAGTGGAGGGGGACCCAATCAGCCCCAGCATTTT.

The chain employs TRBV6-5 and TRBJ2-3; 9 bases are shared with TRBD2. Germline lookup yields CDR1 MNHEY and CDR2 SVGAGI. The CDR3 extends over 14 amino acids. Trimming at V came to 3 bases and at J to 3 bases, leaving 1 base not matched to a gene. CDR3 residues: CASSYSGGTDTQYF. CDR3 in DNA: TGTGCCAGCAGTTATAGCGGGGGAACAGATACGCAGTATTTT.

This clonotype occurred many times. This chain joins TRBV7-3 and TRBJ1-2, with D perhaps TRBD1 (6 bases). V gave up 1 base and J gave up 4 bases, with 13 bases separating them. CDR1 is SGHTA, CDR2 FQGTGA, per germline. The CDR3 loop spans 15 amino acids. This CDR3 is CASSLSFDRIYGYTF. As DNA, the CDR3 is TGTGCCAGCAGCTTAAGTTTTGACAGGATCTATGGCTACACCTTC.

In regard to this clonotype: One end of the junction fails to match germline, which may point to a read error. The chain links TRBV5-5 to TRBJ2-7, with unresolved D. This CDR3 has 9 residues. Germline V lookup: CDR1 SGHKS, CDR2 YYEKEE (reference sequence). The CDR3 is CASKVEQYF. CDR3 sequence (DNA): TGCGCCAGCAAGGTCGAGCAGTACTTC.